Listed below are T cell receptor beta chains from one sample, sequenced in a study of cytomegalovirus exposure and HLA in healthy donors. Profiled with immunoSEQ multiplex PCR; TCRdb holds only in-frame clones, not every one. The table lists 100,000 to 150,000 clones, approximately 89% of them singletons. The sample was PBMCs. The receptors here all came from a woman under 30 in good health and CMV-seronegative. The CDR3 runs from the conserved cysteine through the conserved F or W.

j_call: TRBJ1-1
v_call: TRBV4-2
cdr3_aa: CASSQDRGPNTEAFF

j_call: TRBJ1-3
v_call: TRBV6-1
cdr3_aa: CASSDSGTGGNTIYF

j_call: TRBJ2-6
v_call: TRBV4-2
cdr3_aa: CASSQDFGRAAGANVLTF

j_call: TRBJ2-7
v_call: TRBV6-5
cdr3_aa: CASSPQNRGEQYF

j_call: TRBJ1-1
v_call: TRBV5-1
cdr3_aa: CASSLNMNTEAFF

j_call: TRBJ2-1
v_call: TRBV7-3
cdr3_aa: CASSFSGGVYNEQFF

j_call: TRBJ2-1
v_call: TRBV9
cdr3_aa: CASSRSGTAYNEQFF

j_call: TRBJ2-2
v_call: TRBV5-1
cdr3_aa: CASSLESMSNTGELFF

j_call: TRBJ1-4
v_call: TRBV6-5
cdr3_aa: CASNTRGFNEKLFF

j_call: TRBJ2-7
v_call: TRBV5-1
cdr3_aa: CASTASASYEQYF

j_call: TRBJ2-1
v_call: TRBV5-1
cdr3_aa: CASSLAAGPPYNEQFF

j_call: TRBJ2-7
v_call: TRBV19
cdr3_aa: CASSRQANYEQYF

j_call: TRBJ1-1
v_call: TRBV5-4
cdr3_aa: CASSPPTGENTEAFF

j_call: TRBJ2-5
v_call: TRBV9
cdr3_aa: CASSPQGLARETQYF

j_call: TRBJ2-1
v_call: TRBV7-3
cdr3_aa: CASSLNPSLAGSSYNEQFF

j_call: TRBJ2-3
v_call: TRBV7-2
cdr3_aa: CASSSFTDTQYF